This TCR beta chain was recovered during a study of blood T cell repertoires in COVID-19. For the study at large: Donors in the United States, Italy and Spain gave samples during acute or convalescent COVID-19. Nucleic acid was either cDNA or gDNA, and it came from T cells, B-cell-depleted T cells, or PBMCs.

Germline trimming cut 4 bases from V and 1 base from J; bases unmatched to any gene: 12. The CDR3 has 18 residues. The V gene's germline CDR1 is MNHEY and CDR2 SMNVEV (reference sequence). Clones were sequenced by immunoSEQ multiplex PCR, and TCRdb holds only the in-frame ones, with some missing. The table includes under 350,000 clones, roughly 88% detected once. The source is a woman between 65 and 79 years old with acute or convalescent COVID-19. This chain connects TRBV27 to TRBJ1-1; 10 positions match TRBD1. Sample: peripheral blood. DNA for the CDR3: TGTGCCAGCAGTTCGACGAGGCCGGGACAGGGGTCGAACACTGAAGCTTTCTTT. Its protein product is CASSSTRPGQGSNTEAFF.